Listed below are T cell receptor beta chains from one sample, sequenced in a study of T cell repertoires in ileal Crohn's disease. The repertoire was sequenced with immunoSEQ multiplex PCR; TCRdb's copy has only in-frame clones and lacks some. The table shows more than 8,500 clones, with around three quarters occurring only once. What was sequenced was ileal tissue. The source of these receptors is an adult with Crohn's disease. The CDR3 runs from the conserved cysteine through the conserved F or W. A D gene is named only where the DNA matches it firmly. Where a row states a size, it is once, few, many or the class of an expanded clone; other rows omit it.

17	TRBV4-2	TRBD1	once	TRBJ1-2	TGTGCCAGCAGCCATCTTCCCGATGACAGGGCCATCTATGGCTACACCTTC	CASSHLPDDRAIYGYTF
14	TRBV10-3	TRBD1	few	TRBJ1-5	TGTGCCATCGGGACAGGGGATAGCAATCAGCCCCAGCATTTT	CAIGTGDSNQPQHF
15	TRBV4-3	-	-	TRBJ1-2	TGCGCCAGCAGCCAAGATTTTGGCGGAACCTATGGCTACACCTTC	CASSQDFGGTYGYTF
16	TRBV25-1	TRBD1	-	TRBJ2-3	TGTGCCAGCAGTGACGGACAGGGCGCCGACACAGATACGCAGTATTTT	CASSDGQGADTDTQYF
15	TRBV2	-	-	TRBJ2-2	TGTGCCAGCAGTGGACGCGGGGACGTCACCGGGGAGCTGTTTTTT	CASSGRGDVTGELFF
18	TRBV10-3	TRBD2	-	TRBJ2-5	TGTGCCATCAGTGAGCCCCACCCACTAGCGGGAGAGCGAGAGACCCAGTACTTC	CAISEPHPLAGERETQYF
13	TRBV29-1	-	-	TRBJ1-2	TGCAGCGTTTCCCACGCTTCAGACTATGGCTACACCTTC	CSVSHASDYGYTF
14	TRBV29-1	TRBD2	-	TRBJ2-3	TGCAGCGTTTCCCCGGGGGGGATATCGGTTACGCAGTATTTT	CSVSPGGISVTQYF
13	TRBV7-2	-	once	TRBJ1-5	TGTGCCAGCAGCTTAGGGCAGAATCAGCCCCAGCATTTT	CASSLGQNQPQHF
14	TRBV30	TRBD2	-	TRBJ2-2	TGTGCCCGGAAAAGCGGGAGGGCCACCGGGGAGCTGTTTTTT	CARKSGRATGELFF
14	TRBV19	TRBD2	-	TRBJ2-7	TGTGCCAGTAGTATAGCTAGCGGGCCCTACGAGCAGTACTTC	CASSIASGPYEQYF
16	TRBV30	-	-	TRBJ2-7	TGTGCCTGGAGTGTCATGAGTTCAGGACTTTACTACGAGCAGTACTTC	CAWSVMSSGLYYEQYF
14	TRBV30	-	few	TRBJ1-2	TGTGCCTGGGCGGGAGGGAAGACTGCCTATGGCTACACCTTC	CAWAGGKTAYGYTF
15	TRBV7-2	TRBD2	-	TRBJ2-7	TGTGCCAGCAGCTTACCGACTAGCGGGGTTTACGAGCAGTACTTC	CASSLPTSGVYEQYF
14	TRBV19	TRBD1	-	TRBJ2-7	TGTGCCAGTAGTAGGGACAGAGCAACCTACGAGCAGTACTTC	CASSRDRATYEQYF
18	TRBV2	TRBD1	-	TRBJ2-2	TGTGCCAGCAGTGAAGTAGGCGGACAGGGCTCGAACACCGGGGAGCTGTTTTTT	CASSEVGGQGSNTGELFF
15	TRBV18	TRBD2	-	TRBJ2-5	TGTGCCAACTTCAGTCTAGCGGATCTTCAAGAGACCCAGTACTTC	CANFSLADLQETQYF
18	TRBV27	TRBD2	-	TRBJ2-5	TGTGCCAGCAGTCTTCGACTAGCGGGGGCCACCCGTCAGGAGACCCAGTACTTC	CASSLRLAGATRQETQYF
13	TRBV29-1	TRBD1	-	TRBJ2-5	TGCAGCAACTTCGGACAGGGAGGAGAGACCCAGTACTTC	CSNFGQGGETQYF
16	TRBV19	TRBD2	-	TRBJ2-1	TGTGCCAGTAGTATCGCGGGCTCGGGGGGGCCTTTGGAGCAGTTCTTC	CASSIAGSGGPLEQFF
15	TRBV6-5	-	once	TRBJ1-4	TGTGCCAGCAGTTATACCCGGGGGAGTAATGAAAAACTGTTTTTT	CASSYTRGSNEKLFF
12	TRBV9	TRBD1	-	TRBJ1-1	TGTGCCAGCAGCCCACCGGGACAGGAGGCTTTCTTT	CASSPPGQEAFF
16	TRBV4-3	-	-	TRBJ2-4	TGCGCCAGCAGCCAAGATCCCCTTCTAGCCAAAAACATTCAGTACTTC	CASSQDPLLAKNIQYF
15	TRBV18	-	-	TRBJ2-3	TGTGCCAGCTCACGCCCGGGACTTCTCACAGATACGCAGTATTTT	CASSRPGLLTDTQYF
11	TRBV11-3	-	-	TRBJ2-2	TGTGCCAGCAGCTTAACAGGGGAGCTGTTTTTT	CASSLTGELFF
13	TRBV27	-	-	TRBJ1-2	TGTGCCAGCAGTCCCCTCTTACAGGGAACCTACACCTTC	CASSPLLQGTYTF
16	TRBV5-1	TRBD2	-	TRBJ2-1	TGCGCCAGCAGCTTGGGAACGGGAGGGCCCTACAATGAGCAGTTCTTC	CASSLGTGGPYNEQFF
15	TRBV6-1	-	-	TRBJ1-1	TGTGCCAGCAGTGACACGGGACTGCCGAACACTGAAGCTTTCTTT	CASSDTGLPNTEAFF
15	TRBV5-4	TRBD2	few	TRBJ2-7	TGTGCCAGCAGCTTGTTAGCGGGAGGCACGGAGGAGCAGTACTTC	CASSLLAGGTEEQYF
12	TRBV30	-	-	TRBJ2-5	TGTGCCTGGAGTGCCAAAGCGGAGACCCAGTACTTC	CAWSAKAETQYF
12	TRBV19	TRBD1	large	TRBJ1-1	TGTGCCAGCCGACAGGGGGACACTGAAGCTTTCTTT	CASRQGDTEAFF
15	TRBV10-2	TRBD2	-	TRBJ2-7	TGCGCCAGCAGTCCTCTAGCGGGAGAAACCTACGAGCAGTACTTC	CASSPLAGETYEQYF
17	TRBV5-5	-	-	TRBJ2-7	TGTGCCAGCAGCTGGGGGGACTCTCGATGGAGCTCCTACGAGCAGTACTTC	CASSWGDSRWSSYEQYF
15	TRBV30	TRBD2	few	TRBJ2-7	TGTGCCTGGAGTGTACGGGACGGGAGGGCCGGCGAGCAGTACTTC	CAWSVRDGRAGEQYF
15	TRBV5-5	-	-	TRBJ2-3	TGTGCCAGCAGCTTGGCGCCGGCGGGTGAAGATACGCAGTATTTT	CASSLAPAGEDTQYF
15	TRBV14	-	-	TRBJ2-5	TGTGCCAGCAGCCAAGAACTAAGGATACAAGAGACCCAGTACTTC	CASSQELRIQETQYF
16	TRBV6-4	TRBD1	once	TRBJ2-1	TGTGCCACCTCCCCCCTTGGGGACAGGGTGGTCGATGAGCAGTTCTTC	CATSPLGDRVVDEQFF
13	TRBV6-1	-	few	TRBJ1-2	TGTGCCAGCACCTCGGTGAGCCTCTATGGCTACACCTTC	CASTSVSLYGYTF
13	TRBV7-2	-	-	TRBJ2-7	TGTGCCAGCAGTTCGACCAGGGTGGGCGAGCAGTACTTC	CASSSTRVGEQYF
14	TRBV11-2	TRBD1	-	TRBJ2-3	TGTGCCAGCAGCTTCCCAGGGGGTCTAGATACGCAGTATTTT	CASSFPGGLDTQYF
14	TRBV6-5	TRBD1	-	TRBJ1-3	TGTGCCAGCAGGGACAGGGGTGCAGGAAACACCATATATTTT	CASRDRGAGNTIYF
16	TRBV10-1	TRBD2	-	TRBJ2-3	TGCGCCAGCAGTGAGGGACTAGCGGGAGTCACAGATACGCAGTATTTT	CASSEGLAGVTDTQYF
14	TRBV6-1	TRBD1	-	TRBJ2-7	TGTGCCAGCAGTGAGGAAGGGACAGGGGTGAAGCAGTACTTC	CASSEEGTGVKQYF
17	TRBV15	TRBD2	-	TRBJ2-5	TGTGCCACCAGCAGAGACCCGATAGCGGGGGCAAAAGAGACCCAGTACTTC	CATSRDPIAGAKETQYF
17	TRBV19	TRBD2	-	TRBJ2-3	TGTGCCAGTAGTCAACCGGGACTAGCGGCTAGCACAGATACGCAGTATTTT	CASSQPGLAASTDTQYF
16	TRBV5-1	TRBD2	-	TRBJ2-1	TGCGCCAGCAGCCTGACCGGGACTAGCGGGGGGAGGGAGCAGTTCTTC	CASSLTGTSGGREQFF